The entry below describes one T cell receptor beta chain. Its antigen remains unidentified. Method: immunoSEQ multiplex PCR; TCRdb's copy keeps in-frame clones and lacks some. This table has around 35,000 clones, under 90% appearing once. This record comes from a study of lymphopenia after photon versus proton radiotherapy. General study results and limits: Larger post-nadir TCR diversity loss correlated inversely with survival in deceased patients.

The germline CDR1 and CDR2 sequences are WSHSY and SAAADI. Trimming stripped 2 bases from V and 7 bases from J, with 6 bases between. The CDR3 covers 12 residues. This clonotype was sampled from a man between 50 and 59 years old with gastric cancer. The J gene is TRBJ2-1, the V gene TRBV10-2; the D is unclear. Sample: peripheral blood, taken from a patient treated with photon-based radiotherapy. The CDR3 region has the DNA TGCGCCAGCAGTGAGGCTGGGAATGAGCAGTTCTTC. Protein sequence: CASSEAGNEQFF.